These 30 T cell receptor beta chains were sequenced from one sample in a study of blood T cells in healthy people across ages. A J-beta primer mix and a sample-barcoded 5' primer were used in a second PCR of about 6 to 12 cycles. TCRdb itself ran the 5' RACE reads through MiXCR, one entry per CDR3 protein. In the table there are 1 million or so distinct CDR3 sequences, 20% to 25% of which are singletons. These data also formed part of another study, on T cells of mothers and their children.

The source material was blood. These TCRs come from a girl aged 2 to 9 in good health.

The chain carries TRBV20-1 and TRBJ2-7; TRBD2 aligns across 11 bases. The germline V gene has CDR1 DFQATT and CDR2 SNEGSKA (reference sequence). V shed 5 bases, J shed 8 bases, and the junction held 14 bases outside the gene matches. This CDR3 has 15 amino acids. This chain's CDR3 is CSAPLLAGVLAKQYF. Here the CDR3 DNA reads TGCAGTGCTCCGTTACTAGCGGGAGTGCTTGCGAAGCAGTACTTC.

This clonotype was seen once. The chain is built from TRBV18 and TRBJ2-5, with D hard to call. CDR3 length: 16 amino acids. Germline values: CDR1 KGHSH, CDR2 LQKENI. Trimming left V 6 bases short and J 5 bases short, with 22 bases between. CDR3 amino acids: CASSPSKDGRRETQYF. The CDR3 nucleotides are TGTGCCAGCTCGCCGAGTAAGGACGGGCGTCGCGAGACCCAGTACTTC.

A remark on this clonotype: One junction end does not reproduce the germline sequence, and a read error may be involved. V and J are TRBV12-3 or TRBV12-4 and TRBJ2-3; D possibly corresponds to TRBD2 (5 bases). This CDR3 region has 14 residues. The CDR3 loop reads CASIGLAPTDTEYF. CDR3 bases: TGTGCCAGCATTGGGCTAGCCCCCACAGATACGGAGTATTTT.

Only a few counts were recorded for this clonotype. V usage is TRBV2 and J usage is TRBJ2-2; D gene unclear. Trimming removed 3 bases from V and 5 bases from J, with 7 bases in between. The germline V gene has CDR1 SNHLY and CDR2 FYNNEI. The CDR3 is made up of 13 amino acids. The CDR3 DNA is TGTGCCAGCAGTGATGGTCTTACCGGGGAGCTGTTTTTT. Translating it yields CASSDGLTGELFF. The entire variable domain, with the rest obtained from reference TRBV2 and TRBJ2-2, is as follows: EPEVTQTPSHQVTQMGQEVILRCVPISNHLYFYWYRQILGQKVEFLVSFYNNEISEKSEIFDDQFSVERPDGSNFTLKIRSTKLEDSAMYFCASSDGLTGELFFGEGSRLTVL.

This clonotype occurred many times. The CDR3 loop reads CASSRHLNTEAFF. The CDR3 DNA is TGTGCCAGCAGCCGACACCTGAACACTGAAGCTTTCTTT. This chain uses TRBV14 with TRBJ1-1; D unclear. V dropped 4 bases and J dropped 0 bases, with 6 bases sitting between them. The germline V gene encodes CDR1 SGHDN and CDR2 FVKESK. This CDR3 is 13 amino acids long.

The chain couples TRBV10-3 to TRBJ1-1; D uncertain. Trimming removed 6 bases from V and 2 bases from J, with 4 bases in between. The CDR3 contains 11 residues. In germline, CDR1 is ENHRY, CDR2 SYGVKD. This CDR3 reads CAIRSNTEAFF. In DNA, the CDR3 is TGTGCCATCAGGAGCAACACTGAAGCTTTCTTT.

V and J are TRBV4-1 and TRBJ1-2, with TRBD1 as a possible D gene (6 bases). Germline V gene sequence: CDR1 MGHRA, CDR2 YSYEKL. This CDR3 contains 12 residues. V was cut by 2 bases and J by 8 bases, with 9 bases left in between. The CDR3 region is CASSQTGHGYTF. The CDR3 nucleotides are TGCGCCAGCAGCCAAACAGGGCACGGCTACACCTTC.

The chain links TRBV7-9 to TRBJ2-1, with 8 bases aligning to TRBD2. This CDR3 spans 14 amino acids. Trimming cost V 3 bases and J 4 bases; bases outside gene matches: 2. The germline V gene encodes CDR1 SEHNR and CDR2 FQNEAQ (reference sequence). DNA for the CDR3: TGTGCCAGCAGCTTTGCTAGCGGGTACAATGAGCAGTTCTTC. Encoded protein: CASSFASGYNEQFF.

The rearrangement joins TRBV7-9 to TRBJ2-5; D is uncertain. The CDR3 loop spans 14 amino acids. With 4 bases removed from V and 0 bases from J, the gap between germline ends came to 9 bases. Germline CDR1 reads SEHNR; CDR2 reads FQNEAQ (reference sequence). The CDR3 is CASSSSEYQETQYF. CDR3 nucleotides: TGTGCCAGCAGCTCAAGCGAGTACCAAGAGACCCAGTACTTC.

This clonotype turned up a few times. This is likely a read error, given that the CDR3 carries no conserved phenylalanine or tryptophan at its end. The CDR3 sequence: CATSRVAGPADTQYL. In nucleotides, the CDR3 is TGTGCCACCAGCAGAGTGGCAGGACCGGCAGATACGCAGTATCTT. This sequence joins TRBV15 and TRBJ2-3; no clear D gene. There are 15 residues in the CDR3. The ends were cut back, 1 base at V and 4 bases at J, with 12 bases in the middle. Germline V gives CDR1 LNHNV, CDR2 YYDKDF (reference sequence).

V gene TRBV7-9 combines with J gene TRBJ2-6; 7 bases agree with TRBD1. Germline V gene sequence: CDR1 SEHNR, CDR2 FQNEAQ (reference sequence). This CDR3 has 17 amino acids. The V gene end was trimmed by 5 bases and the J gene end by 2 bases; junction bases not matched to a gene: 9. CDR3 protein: CASSTGTAVTGANVLTF. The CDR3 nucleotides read TGTGCCAGCAGCACCGGGACAGCCGTTACTGGGGCCAACGTCCTGACTTTC.

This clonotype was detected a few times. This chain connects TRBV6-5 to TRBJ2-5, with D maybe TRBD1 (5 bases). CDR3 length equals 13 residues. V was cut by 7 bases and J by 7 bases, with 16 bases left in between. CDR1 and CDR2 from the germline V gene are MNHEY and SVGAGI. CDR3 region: CASTETALGTQYF. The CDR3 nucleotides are TGTGCCAGCACGGAGACAGCCCTGGGGACCCAGTACTTC.

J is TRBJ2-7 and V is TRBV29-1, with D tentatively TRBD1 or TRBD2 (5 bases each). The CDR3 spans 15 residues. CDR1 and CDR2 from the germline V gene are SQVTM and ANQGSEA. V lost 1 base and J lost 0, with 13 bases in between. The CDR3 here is CSVEVEGTVSYEQYF. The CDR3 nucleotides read TGCAGCGTTGAAGTCGAGGGGACCGTCTCCTACGAGCAGTACTTC.

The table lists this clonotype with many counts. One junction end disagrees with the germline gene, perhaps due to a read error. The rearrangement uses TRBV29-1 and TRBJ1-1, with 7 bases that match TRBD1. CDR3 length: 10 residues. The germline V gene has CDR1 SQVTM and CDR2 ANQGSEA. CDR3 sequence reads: CTGVDTEAFF. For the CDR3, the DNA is TGTACAGGGGTTGACACTGAAGCTTTCTTT.

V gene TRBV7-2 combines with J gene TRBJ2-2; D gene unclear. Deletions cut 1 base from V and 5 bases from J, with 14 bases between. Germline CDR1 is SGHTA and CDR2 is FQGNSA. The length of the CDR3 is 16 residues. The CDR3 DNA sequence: TGTGCCAGCAGCTTAGAACGCCTCGTTGGGACCGGGGAGCTGTTTTTT. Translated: CASSLERLVGTGELFF. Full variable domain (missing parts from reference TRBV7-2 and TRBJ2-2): GAGVSQSPSNKVTEKGKDVELRCDPISGHTALYWYRQSLGQGLEFLIYFQGNSAPDKSGLPSDRFSAERTGGSVSTLTIQRTQQEDSAVYLCASSLERLVGTGELFFGEGSRLTVL.

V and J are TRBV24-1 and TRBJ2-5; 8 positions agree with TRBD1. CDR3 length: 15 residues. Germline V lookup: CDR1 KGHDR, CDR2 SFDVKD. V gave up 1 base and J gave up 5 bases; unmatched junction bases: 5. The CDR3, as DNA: TGTGCCACCAGTGATTTTTTGGACAGGGAGGAGACCCAGTACTTC. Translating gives CATSDFLDREETQYF.

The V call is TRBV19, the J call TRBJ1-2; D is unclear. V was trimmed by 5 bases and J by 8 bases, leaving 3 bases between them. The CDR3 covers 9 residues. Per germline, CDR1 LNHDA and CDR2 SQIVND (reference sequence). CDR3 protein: CASSQGYTF. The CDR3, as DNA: TGTGCCAGTAGTCAAGGCTACACCTTC.

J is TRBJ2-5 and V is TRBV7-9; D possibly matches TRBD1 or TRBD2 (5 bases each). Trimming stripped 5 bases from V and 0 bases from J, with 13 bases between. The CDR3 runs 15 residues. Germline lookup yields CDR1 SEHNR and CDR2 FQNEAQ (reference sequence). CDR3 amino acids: CASSLGKGHQETQYF. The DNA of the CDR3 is TGTGCCAGCAGCCTTGGGAAGGGACACCAAGAGACCCAGTACTTC.

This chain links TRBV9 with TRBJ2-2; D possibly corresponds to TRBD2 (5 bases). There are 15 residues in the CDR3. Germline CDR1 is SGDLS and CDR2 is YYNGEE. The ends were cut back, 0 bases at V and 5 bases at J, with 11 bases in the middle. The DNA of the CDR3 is TGTGCCAGCAGCGTAGGAAGGACTGCGACCGGGGAGCTGTTTTTT. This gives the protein CASSVGRTATGELFF.

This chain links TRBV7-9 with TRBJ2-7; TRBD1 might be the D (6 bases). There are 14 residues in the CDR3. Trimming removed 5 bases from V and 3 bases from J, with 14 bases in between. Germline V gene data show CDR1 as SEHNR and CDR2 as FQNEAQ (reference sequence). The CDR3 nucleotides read TGTGCCAGCAGCGATGGGACAACTAGCTACGAGCAGTACTTC. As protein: CASSDGTTSYEQYF.

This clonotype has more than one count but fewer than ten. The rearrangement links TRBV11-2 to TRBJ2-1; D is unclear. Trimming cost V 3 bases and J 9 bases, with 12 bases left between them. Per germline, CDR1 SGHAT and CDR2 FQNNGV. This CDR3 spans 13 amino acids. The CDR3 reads CASSFWGNAEQFF. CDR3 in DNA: TGTGCCAGCAGCTTTTGGGGTAATGCTGAGCAGTTCTTC.

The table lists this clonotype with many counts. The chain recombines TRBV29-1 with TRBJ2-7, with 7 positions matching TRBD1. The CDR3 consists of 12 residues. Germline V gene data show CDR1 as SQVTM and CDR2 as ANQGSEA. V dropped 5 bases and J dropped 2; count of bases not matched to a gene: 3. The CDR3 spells CSVRTGTYEQYF. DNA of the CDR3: TGCAGCGTTAGGACAGGTACCTACGAGCAGTACTTC.

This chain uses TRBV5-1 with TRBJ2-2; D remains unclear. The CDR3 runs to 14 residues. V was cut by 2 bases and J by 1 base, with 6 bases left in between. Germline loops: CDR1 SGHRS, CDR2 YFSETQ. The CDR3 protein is CASSFTVNTGELFF. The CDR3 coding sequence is TGCGCCAGCAGCTTCACAGTGAACACCGGGGAGCTGTTTTTT.

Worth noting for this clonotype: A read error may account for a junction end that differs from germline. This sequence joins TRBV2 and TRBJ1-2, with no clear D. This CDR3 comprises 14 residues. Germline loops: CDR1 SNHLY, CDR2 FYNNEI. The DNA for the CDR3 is TGTGCCAGTAGTGATGGGCCGGCTTTCGTTGGCTACACCTTC. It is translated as CASSDGPAFVGYTF. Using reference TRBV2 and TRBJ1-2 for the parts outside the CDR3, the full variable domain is EPEVTQTPSHQVTQMGQEVILRCVPISNHLYFYWYRQILGQKVEFLVSFYNNEISEKSEIFDDQFSVERPDGSNFTLKIRSTKLEDSAMYFCASSDGPAFVGYTFGSGTRLTVV.

The CDR3 loop reads CASTKPTGLETQYF. In DNA, the CDR3 is TGTGCCAGCACCAAGCCCACAGGGTTAGAGACCCAGTACTTC. This chain uses TRBV6-1 with TRBJ2-5; TRBD1 might be the D (6 bases). This CDR3 is built from 14 residues. Trimming removed 7 bases at V and 4 bases at J, with 16 bases between. The germline CDR1 and CDR2 sequences are MNHNS and SASEGT.

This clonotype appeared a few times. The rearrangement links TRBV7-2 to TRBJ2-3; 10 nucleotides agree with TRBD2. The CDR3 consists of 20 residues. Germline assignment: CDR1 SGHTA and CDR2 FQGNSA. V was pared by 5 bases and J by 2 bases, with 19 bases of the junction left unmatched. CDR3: CASSHGGLAGEIRPTDTQYF. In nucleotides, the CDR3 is TGTGCCAGCAGCCACGGTGGGCTAGCGGGGGAGATAAGGCCCACAGATACGCAGTATTTT.

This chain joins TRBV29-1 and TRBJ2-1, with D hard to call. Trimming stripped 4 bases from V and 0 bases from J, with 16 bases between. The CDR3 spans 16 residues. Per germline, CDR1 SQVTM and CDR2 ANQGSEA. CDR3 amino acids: CSVVAQQPSSYNEQFF. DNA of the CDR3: TGCAGCGTTGTCGCCCAGCAACCGAGCTCCTACAATGAGCAGTTCTTC.

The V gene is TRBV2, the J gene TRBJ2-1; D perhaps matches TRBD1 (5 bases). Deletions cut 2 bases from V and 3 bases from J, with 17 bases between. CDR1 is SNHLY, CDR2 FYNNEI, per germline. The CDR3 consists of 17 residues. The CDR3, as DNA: TGTGCCAGCAGTGAAAGGGCCACCTACAGGAACTACAATGAGCAGTTCTTC. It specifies CASSERATYRNYNEQFF.

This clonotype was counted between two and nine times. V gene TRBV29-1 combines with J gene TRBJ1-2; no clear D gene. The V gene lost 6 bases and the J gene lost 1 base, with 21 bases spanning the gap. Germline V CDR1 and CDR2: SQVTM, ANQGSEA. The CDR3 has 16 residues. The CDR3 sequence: CSVVGSGLKDNYGYTF. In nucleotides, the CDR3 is TGCAGCGTCGTTGGGTCAGGCCTAAAAGATAACTATGGCTACACCTTC.

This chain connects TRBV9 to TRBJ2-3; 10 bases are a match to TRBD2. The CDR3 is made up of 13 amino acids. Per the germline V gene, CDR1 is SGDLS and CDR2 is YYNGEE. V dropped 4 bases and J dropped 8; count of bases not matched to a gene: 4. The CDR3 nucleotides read TGTGCCAGCAGCCCCGGGACTAGCGCTACGCAGTATTTT. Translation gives CASSPGTSATQYF.